The 15 T cell receptor beta chains listed next were all sequenced from one sample in a study of T cells in Graves' hyperthyroidism and ophthalmopathy. Amplification of TCR beta CDR3 regions was performed using RNA transcripts as template. During a first-round RT-PCR of the TCR CDR3, the HTBI primer set was used. TCRdb processed the multiplex PCR reads anew with MiXCR; each CDR3 protein has one entry. Among over 350,000 distinct CDR3 sequences, under 20% were seen once, and the ten largest hold 40%. Source material: blood. The receptors shown here come from a man aged 18 to 29 with Graves' ophthalmopathy.

The chain links TRBV27 to TRBJ1-1; D is unresolved. Germline lookup yields CDR1 MNHEY and CDR2 SMNVEV (reference sequence). This CDR3 has 14 residues. V dropped 7 bases and J dropped 4 bases, with 16 bases sitting between them. The CDR3 spells CASTSHWGSTEAFF. The CDR3 DNA is TGTGCCAGCACCTCCCATTGGGGAAGCACTGAAGCTTTCTTT.

Many counts were recorded for this clonotype. The chain has TRBV6-1 and TRBJ1-1; no reliable D call. Germline V lookup: CDR1 MNHNS, CDR2 SASEGT. V gave up 3 bases and J gave up 2 bases, with 10 bases separating them. The length of the CDR3 is 14 residues. The CDR3 loop is CASSDPRLNTEAFF. The CDR3 DNA reads TGTGCCAGCAGTGATCCCAGGTTAAACACTGAAGCTTTCTTT.

The rearrangement joins TRBV12-3 or TRBV12-4 to TRBJ2-3; 15 bases are shared with TRBD2. The CDR3 sequence is 15 residues long. V gave up 8 bases and J gave up 4 bases; unmatched junction bases: 4. CDR3 nucleotide sequence: TGTGCCAGCCACAGGACTAGCGGGGGGGCAGATACGCAGTATTTT. Translated: CASHRTSGGADTQYF.

This clonotype was counted at least ten times. CDR3 residues: CASSPQQGEDTEAFF. CDR3 nucleotide sequence: TGTGCCAGCTCACCCCAACAGGGGGAGGACACTGAAGCTTTCTTT. This chain joins TRBV18 and TRBJ1-1; 8 bases line up with TRBD1. V gave up 3 bases and J gave up 3 bases; unmatched junction bases: 6. Germline CDR1 is KGHSH and CDR2 is LQKENI. The CDR3 spans 15 residues.

The chain links TRBV28 to TRBJ1-1, with no clear D. V gave up 1 base and J gave up 4 bases, with 10 bases separating them. The CDR3 loop spans 14 amino acids. Per the germline V gene, CDR1 is MDHEN and CDR2 is SYDVKM. The CDR3: CASSLLRETTEAFF. DNA of the CDR3: TGTGCCAGCAGTTTATTACGGGAAACCACTGAAGCTTTCTTT. The entire variable domain, with the rest obtained from reference TRBV28 and TRBJ1-1, is as follows: DVKVTQSSRYLVKRTGEKVFLECVQDMDHENMFWYRQDPGLGLRLIYFSYDVKMKEKGDIPEGYSVSREKKERFSLILESASTNQTSMYLCASSLLRETTEAFFGQGTRLTVV.

This clonotype was seen many times. The rearrangement links TRBV10-3 to TRBJ1-2; D perhaps matches TRBD1 (5 bases). This CDR3 has 15 residues. V lost 2 bases and J 3 bases, leaving 13 bases between the germline ends. The V gene's germline CDR1 is ENHRY and CDR2 SYGVKD. The CDR3 sequence: CAISEAKTEYYGYTF. The CDR3 DNA follows: TGTGCCATCAGTGAGGCTAAGACAGAATACTATGGCTACACCTTC.

This clonotype came up many times. The chain is built from TRBV11-1 and TRBJ2-2; no reliable D call. The V end lost 7 bases, the J end lost 2 bases, and 8 bases lay between the germline ends. CDR3 length: 13 amino acids. Germline V gives CDR1 SGHAT, CDR2 FQDESV (reference sequence). CDR3 protein: CASNGLNTGELFF. Here the CDR3 DNA reads TGTGCCAGCAACGGGCTAAACACCGGGGAGCTGTTTTTT. Full variable domain (remainder filled in from reference TRBV11-1 and TRBJ2-2): EAEVAQSPRYKITEKSQAVAFWCDPISGHATLYWYRQILGQGPELLVQFQDESVVDDSQLPKDRFSAERLKGVDSTLKIQPAELGDSAMYLCASNGLNTGELFFGEGSRLTVL.

This clonotype was counted only a few times. The chain couples TRBV5-1 to TRBJ2-1, with no clear D. Per the germline V gene, CDR1 is SGHRS and CDR2 is YFSETQ. The CDR3 sequence is 15 residues long. Trimming shortened V by 4 bases and J by 5 bases, and 16 bases separated the two germline ends. This chain's CDR3 is CASSISTTLNNEQFF. CDR3 DNA sequence: TGCGCCAGCAGCATCTCAACCACACTTAACAATGAGCAGTTCTTC.

The J gene is TRBJ2-1, the V gene TRBV12-3 or TRBV12-4; 13 bases map to TRBD2. After removal of 7 bases from V and 6 bases from J, the junction contained 6 bases not matched to a gene. The CDR3 consists of 15 residues. The CDR3 DNA reads TGTGCCAGCATTCCGACTAGCGGGGGGACCAATGAGCAGTTCTTC. This translates into CASIPTSGGTNEQFF.

There are many counts of this clonotype. V is TRBV12-3 or TRBV12-4 and J is TRBJ2-1, with 12 bases aligning to TRBD2. V dropped 1 base and J dropped 8; count of bases not matched to a gene: 9. This CDR3 is built from 17 residues. CDR3 nucleotides: TGTGCCAGCAGTTTAGAGACTAGCGGGAGTTATATGGATGAGCAGTTCTTC. This codes for CASSLETSGSYMDEQFF.

Concerning this clonotype itself: A read error may be the cause here, since a much bigger clone is one base away. J is TRBJ2-7 and V is TRBV27; D unclear. Per the germline V gene, CDR1 is MNHEY and CDR2 is SMNVEV (reference sequence). This CDR3 is 13 amino acids long. The chain's CDR3 is CANSYSSSAEQYF. The CDR3 DNA sequence: TGTGCCAACAGTTACAGTTCCTCAGCCGAGCAGTACTTC.

As for this clonotype: The junction shows a germline mismatch at one end, possibly a read error. The chain couples TRBV5-1 to TRBJ1-2; weak D call: TRBD1 (6 bases). Germline V lookup: CDR1 SGHRS, CDR2 YFSETQ. The CDR3 extends over 14 amino acids. The CDR3 nucleotides are TGCGTCAGCAGCTTGTCAGGGGAGGGGAATGGCTACACCTTC. This codes for CVSSLSGEGNGYTF.

This clonotype was recorded many times. The chain recombines TRBV6-1 with TRBJ1-1, with D possibly TRBD1 on 5 matching bases. Germline CDR1 is MNHNS and CDR2 is SASEGT. The V and J ends lost 5 bases and 7 bases respectively, with 20 bases between them. This CDR3 comprises 15 residues. The CDR3 here is CASSLLGGRGIEAFF. Written as DNA, the CDR3 is TGTGCCAGCAGTCTTCTTGGCGGGAGGGGTATTGAAGCTTTCTTT.

J is TRBJ1-4 and V is TRBV5-6; no definite D call. This CDR3 has 15 amino acids. Germline loops: CDR1 SGHDT, CDR2 YYEEEE. V lost 4 bases and J lost 4, with 14 bases in between. CDR3 sequence: CASSPGVTVNEKLFF. CDR3 sequence (DNA): TGTGCCAGCAGCCCGGGAGTTACGGTTAATGAAAAACTGTTTTTT.

This clonotype has only a few counts. The gene calls are TRBV3-1 and TRBJ2-5; D is uncertain. The germline gives CDR1 LGHDT, CDR2 YNNKEL (reference sequence). The CDR3 is 13 residues long. Trimming shortened V by 3 bases and J by 1 base, and 6 bases separated the two germline ends. CDR3 in DNA: TGTGCCAGCAGCCACTGGGGCCAAGAGACCCAGTACTTC. Protein: CASSHWGQETQYF.